A single sample gave rise to the 2 T cell receptor beta chains below, sequenced in a study of cytomegalovirus exposure and HLA in healthy donors. PCR primers comprised 60 Vbeta and 13 Jbeta primers. This table comes from immunoSEQ multiplex PCR, and its TCRdb copy is limited to in-frame clones, with some not included. The sample shows about 200,000 clones, roughly 80% of them seen only once. The sequenced material came from PBMCs. Receptors originate from a man younger than 45 in good health and CMV-seronegative.

V usage is TRBV5-4 and J usage is TRBJ2-5; 8 bases line up with TRBD1. Germline values: CDR1 SGHNT, CDR2 YYREEE (reference sequence). The CDR3 consists of 14 residues. After removal of 4 bases from V and 5 bases from J, the junction contained 7 bases not matched to a gene. The CDR3 DNA follows: TGTGCCAGCAGCCCGGACAGGGTTGATGAGACCCAGTACTTC. Its protein product is CASSPDRVDETQYF.

This clone was observed a few times. This sequence joins TRBV25-1 and TRBJ2-7; possibly TRBD1 for D (6 bases). The V gene lost 3 bases and the J gene lost 2 bases, with 23 bases spanning the gap. The CDR3 length is 18 residues. From germline, CDR1 is MGHDK and CDR2 SYGVNS. CDR3 bases: TGTGCCAGCAGTGATATACCTTCAACAGGGAAGAATCCCTACGAGCAGTACTTC. It specifies CASSDIPSTGKNPYEQYF.